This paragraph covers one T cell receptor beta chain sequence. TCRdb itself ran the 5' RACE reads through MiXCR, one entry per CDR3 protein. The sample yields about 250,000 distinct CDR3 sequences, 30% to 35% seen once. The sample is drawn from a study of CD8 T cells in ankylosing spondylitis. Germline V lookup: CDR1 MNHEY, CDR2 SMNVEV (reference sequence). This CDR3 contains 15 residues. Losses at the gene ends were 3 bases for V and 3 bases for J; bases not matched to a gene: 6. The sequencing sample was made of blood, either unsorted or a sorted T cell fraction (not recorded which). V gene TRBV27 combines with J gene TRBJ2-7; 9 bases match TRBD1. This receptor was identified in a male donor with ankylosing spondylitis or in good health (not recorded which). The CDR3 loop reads CASSFEGQGRYEQYF. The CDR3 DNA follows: TGTGCCAGCAGTTTTGAGGGACAGGGACGCTACGAGCAGTACTTC.